This T cell receptor beta chain was recovered during a study of control samples from healthy donors and cancer patients. The germline gives CDR1 MNHEY, CDR2 SVGEGT. V shed 5 bases, J shed 6 bases, and the junction held 7 bases outside the gene matches. This CDR3 region has 14 residues. Profiling relied on immunoSEQ multiplex PCR, and the TCRdb table lists in-frame clones only, not all of them. This table holds fewer than 200,000 clones, nearly 90% found once. The TCR comes from a woman aged 45-65 years in good health. This chain joins TRBV6-2 or TRBV6-3 and TRBJ2-7; TRBD1 matches at 10 bases. The sequenced sample was blood. The DNA for the CDR3 is TGTGCCAGCAGTATGGGACAGGGGTTGGGCGAGCAGTACTTC. Translated, it gives CASSMGQGLGEQYF.